A single sample is the source of the 21 T cell receptor beta chains below, sequenced in a study of molecular identifiers for immune sequencing clone quantification (dated by TCRdb to the late 2010s). Libraries were constructed by PCR. TCRdb names Illumina HiSeq 4000 as the instrument used. The raw public reads went through TCRdb reprocessing: fastp at Q25, MiXCR clone calling, in-frame beta chains kept. Rows with a matching CDR3 protein are joined into one entry that keeps the most common DNA and genes. The sample has 68,000 or so distinct CDR3 sequences on record, roughly 17% of them singletons. Of the sample, 1.4% to 1.5% falls within the top ten clones. Specimen: naive CD8+ T cells from blood, with Jurkat cell RNA spiked in. The cell subset or site label for this specimen denotes: FACS-sorted CD8+CD4-CCR7+CD45RA+ naive T cells. These receptors came from a human donor in good health. Some libraries in this study had Jurkat cell RNA spiked in.

Points on this clonotype: It may be a read error: a sequence one base away is much more abundant. The conserved closing phenylalanine or tryptophan is absent in this CDR3, likely reflecting a read error. This chain connects TRBV28 to TRBJ1-1; the match to TRBD1 covers 7 bases. There are 13 residues in the CDR3. Germline-derived CDR1 and CDR2 are MDHEN and SYDVKM. Unmatched junction bases numbered 5, after V lost 6 bases and J lost 4 bases. The CDR3 DNA reads as TGTGCCAGCAGGAGGGGGCCGGTCACTGAAGCTTTCTTG. The encoded protein is CASRRGPVTEAFL.

This clonotype was counted between two and nine times. The chain couples TRBV12-3 or TRBV12-4 to TRBJ2-7, with 7 bases lining up with TRBD1. The J segment lost 4 bases and the V segment lost 5 bases, leaving 5 bases of the junction unmatched. This CDR3 has 13 amino acids. The CDR3 loop reads CASSAGTAYEQYF. Written as DNA, the CDR3 is TGTGCCAGCAGTGCCGGGACAGCTTACGAGCAGTACTTC.

This clonotype has a handful of counts. CDR3 region: CASSLRTSGTQYF. The CDR3, as DNA: TGTGCCAGCAGCCTCAGGACGTCGGGTACGCAGTATTTT. The V call is TRBV27, the J call TRBJ2-3; no firm D call. The CDR3 loop spans 13 amino acids. V dropped 6 bases and J dropped 8 bases, with 15 bases sitting between them. The germline gives CDR1 MNHEY, CDR2 SMNVEV (reference sequence).

This clonotype has ten or more counts. The chain couples TRBV11-2 to TRBJ1-4; tentative D call: TRBD1 (5 bases). Trimming removed 3 bases from V and 5 bases from J, with 25 bases in between. The CDR3 consists of 19 residues. From germline, CDR1 is SGHAT and CDR2 FQNNGV. The CDR3 bases are TGTGCCAGCAGCTTGATCCCGCGGCCGGCAACAGGATCAAATGAAAAACTGTTTTTT. Translated, it gives CASSLIPRPATGSNEKLFF.

The sample holds many counts of this clonotype. The chain is built from TRBV20-1 and TRBJ2-7, with D perhaps being TRBD1 or TRBD2 (5 bases each). V lost 5 bases and J 2 bases, leaving 16 bases between the germline ends. Looked up from germline, CDR1 is DFQATT and CDR2 is SNEGSKA (reference sequence). The CDR3 spans 14 residues. The CDR3 nucleotides read TGCAGTGCTGACCCCCGGGACGGCCCCTACGAGCAGTACTTC. Protein: CSADPRDGPYEQYF.

This clonotype was detected ten times or more. The chain carries TRBV6-2 or TRBV6-3 and TRBJ2-3; D ambiguous. The CDR3 length is 16 residues. The V end lost 0 bases, the J end lost 0 bases, and 10 bases lay between the germline ends. The germline V gene encodes CDR1 MNHEY and CDR2 SVGEGT. In DNA form, the CDR3 reads TGTGCCAGCAGTTACTCGACCGGAGCTAGCACAGATACGCAGTATTTT. Translation: CASSYSTGASTDTQYF.

This clonotype was counted a single time. Given a much more abundant clone one base away, this may be a read error. The chain is built from TRBV14 and TRBJ2-7, with no clear D. The CDR3 runs to 12 residues. CDR1 and CDR2 (germline): SGHDN, FVKESK. The CDR3 DNA is TGTGCCAGCAGCCTTGCGCTCTACGAGCAGTCCTTC. It translates to CASSLALYEQSF.

The chain uses TRBV29-1 and TRBJ2-7; D call uncertain. Germline lookup yields CDR1 SQVTM and CDR2 ANQGSEA. CDR3 length equals 13 residues. V was cut by 7 bases and J by 1 base, with 14 bases left in between. The DNA of the CDR3 is TGCAGCGCTATAATCACAAGTTCCTACGAGCAGTACTTC. Encoded protein: CSAIITSSYEQYF.

This clonotype has a handful of counts. This chain joins TRBV6-2 or TRBV6-3 and TRBJ2-7, with D tentatively TRBD1 or TRBD2 (5 bases each). The CDR3 runs 13 residues. The V gene's germline CDR1 is MNHEY and CDR2 SVGEGT. Trimming took off 4 bases at V and 4 bases at J, with 11 bases between the two ends. CDR3 sequence reads: CASSSGRTYEQYF. CDR3 DNA: TGTGCCAGCAGTTCAGGGAGAACATACGAGCAGTACTTC.

V gene TRBV6-1 combines with J gene TRBJ2-7; the D gene is possibly TRBD1 (6 bases). Per germline, CDR1 MNHNS and CDR2 SASEGT. The CDR3 spans 16 residues. V lost 0 bases and J lost 2, with 14 bases in between. CDR3 DNA sequence: TGTGCCAGCAGTGAAGCATTGGGGGCTGGAACCTACGAGCAGTACTTC. This gives the protein CASSEALGAGTYEQYF.

The chain couples TRBV6-5 to TRBJ2-1, with 10 bases matching TRBD1. Germline V gives CDR1 MNHEY, CDR2 SVGAGI. Trimming at V came to 4 bases and at J to 9 bases, leaving 9 bases not matched to a gene. The CDR3 extends over 15 amino acids. The CDR3 spells CASSWGQGTQSEQFF. CDR3 nucleotide sequence: TGTGCCAGCAGTTGGGGACAGGGGACCCAGAGTGAGCAGTTCTTC.

At least ten counts were recorded for this clonotype. The rearrangement links TRBV27 to TRBJ2-7, with D unresolved. Germline assignment: CDR1 MNHEY and CDR2 SMNVEV (reference sequence). V gave up 2 bases and J gave up 3 bases, with 8 bases separating them. The CDR3 runs to 13 residues. Written as DNA, the CDR3 is TGTGCCAGCAGTTTAATCTCGGACTACGAGCAGTACTTC. Residues: CASSLISDYEQYF.

Note on this clonotype: This sequence may be a read error, since a much larger clone differs from it by one base. The V gene is TRBV20-1, the J gene TRBJ1-5; no clear D gene. Germline V gene data show CDR1 as DFQATT and CDR2 as SNEGSKA (reference sequence). CDR3 length: 13 residues. CDR3 region: CSASRISNRPQHF. CDR3 in DNA: TGCAGTGCTAGCCGGATTAGCAATCGGCCCCAGCATTTT.

The sample holds a few counts of this clonotype. This may come from a read error, since a much larger clone is one base off. This chain links TRBV6-2 or TRBV6-3 with TRBJ2-7; possibly TRBD2 for D (6 bases). Germline V gives CDR1 MNHEY, CDR2 SVGEGT. The CDR3 has 18 residues. The chain's CDR3 is CASSSTLPRLGFNIEQCF. DNA for the CDR3: TGTGCCAGCAGTTCCACCCTCCCGCGACTAGGTTTTAACATCGAGCAGTGCTTC.

This clonotype was seen many times. V is TRBV20-1 and J is TRBJ2-7, with TRBD2 matching 8 bases. Germline CDR1 is DFQATT and CDR2 is SNEGSKA (reference sequence). The CDR3 totals 15 residues. The V gene end was trimmed by 0 bases and the J gene end by 1 base; junction bases not matched to a gene: 5. This CDR3 reads CSARDLAGRSYEQYF. In nucleotides, the CDR3 is TGCAGTGCTAGAGATTTAGCGGGAAGATCCTACGAGCAGTACTTC.

This clonotype showed up many times. The rearrangement links TRBV7-9 to TRBJ2-3; D perhaps matches TRBD2 (5 bases). Per the germline V gene, CDR1 is SEHNR and CDR2 is FQNEAQ (reference sequence). Trimming removed 6 bases from V and 4 bases from J, with 8 bases in between. The CDR3 covers 12 residues. Here the CDR3 reads CASRAGADTQYF. The CDR3 DNA sequence: TGTGCCAGCAGAGCCGGGGCAGATACGCAGTATTTT.

Only a few counts were recorded for this clonotype. J is TRBJ1-5 and V is TRBV27; 8 positions agree with TRBD1. Trimming removed 6 bases from V and 4 bases from J; junction bases left unmatched: 5. CDR3 length: 14 amino acids. Germline V gene lookup returns CDR1 MNHEY and CDR2 SMNVEV (reference sequence). The CDR3 region has the DNA TGTGCCAGCAGCCGGCAGGGGGCTAATCAGCCCCAGCATTTT. This translates into CASSRQGANQPQHF.

At least ten counts were recorded for this clonotype. The chain recombines TRBV7-8 with TRBJ1-1; D is perhaps TRBD1 (6 bases). The CDR3 has 13 residues. Germline V gene lookup returns CDR1 SGHVS and CDR2 FQNEAQ. Trimming took off 3 bases at V and 8 bases at J, with 13 bases between the two ends. The CDR3 nucleotides read TGTGCCAGCAGCTTTTTTGGACAGCTCGAAGCTTTCTTT. Its translation is CASSFFGQLEAFF.

This clonotype was seen a few times. The genes are TRBV9 and TRBJ2-1; TRBD2 might be the D (6 bases). This CDR3 spans 16 amino acids. Trimming took off 4 bases at V and 8 bases at J, with 22 bases between the two ends. Germline V gene data show CDR1 as SGDLS and CDR2 as YYNGEE. CDR3 in DNA: TGTGCCAGCAGCTTAACCGGGACTGGAGGAGTGGATGAGCAGTTCTTC. It is translated as CASSLTGTGGVDEQFF.

The sample holds many counts of this clonotype. V is TRBV2 and J is TRBJ2-2; D is perhaps TRBD1 (6 bases). Trimming shortened V by 10 bases and J by 2 bases, and 17 bases separated the two germline ends. CDR1 and CDR2 (germline): SNHLY, FYNNEI. This CDR3 region has 15 residues. This CDR3 reads CAIIRTDSNTGELFF. The CDR3 DNA reads TGTGCCATCATCAGGACAGACTCCAACACCGGGGAGCTGTTTTTT.

This clonotype has a count of ten or more. V usage is TRBV12-3 or TRBV12-4 and J usage is TRBJ1-1, with 7 bases aligning to TRBD1. CDR3 length: 14 amino acids. The V and J ends lost 8 bases and 5 bases, in that order; junction bases with no gene match: 11. The CDR3 nucleotides read TGTGCCAGCGGAGGGACAGCTAGGGGGACTGAAGCTTTCTTT. This codes for CASGGTARGTEAFF.